This T cell receptor beta chain was identified during a study of glioma-infiltrating T cells after dendritic cell vaccination. Study at large: Monocyte-derived dendritic cells, cultured approximately seven days with IL-4 and GM-CSF, were pulsed with autologous tumor lysate.

None of the glioblastoma patients had an isocitrate dehydrogenase mutation. Input was approximately 1.8 ug genomic DNA, or all available if less. Primers: 60 V beta forward and 13 J beta reverse. Assay used: immunoSEQ multiplex PCR; TCRdb lists only in-frame clones, some missing. The sample holds approximately 100,000 clones, around three quarters seen once. The source was blood, collected before dendritic cell vaccination. The TCR originated in a human donor with glioblastoma.

The CDR3 DNA sequence: TGTGCCAGCAGCAAAGCGCGGGAGCGGAGTTCCTACGAGCAGTACTTC. Protein: CASSKARERSSYEQYF. The chain combines TRBV21-1 with TRBJ2-7; the D segment call TRBD2 is taken from the table without a DNA check. TRBV21-1 is a recognized pseudogene. The CDR3 length is 16 residues.